A selection of T cell receptor beta chains follows, all from one sample in a study of blood T cells in healthy people across ages. TCRdb re-called the 5' RACE reads with MiXCR, one entry per CDR3 protein. The table includes about 1.8 million distinct CDR3 sequences, roughly 49% detected once. The specimen sequenced was blood. The receptor source for this set is a middle-aged woman in good health. Both conserved end residues are part of each CDR3. Each record gives: clone size, J gene, D gene, V gene, CDR3 DNA, CDR3 protein. A D gene is named only where the DNA matches it firmly. Expanded clones get a size class; other rows say once, few or many, or leave the size out.

NA,TRBJ2-5,TRBD2,TRBV9,TGTGCCAGCAGCGTAGGGACTAGCAGGCTGCAAGAGACCCAGTACTTC,CASSVGTSRLQETQYF
NA,TRBJ2-4,NA,TRBV10-3,TGTGCCATCAGCCAGGGAAAAAACATTCAGTACTTC,CAISQGKNIQYF
NA,TRBJ2-4,TRBD1,TRBV6-2/TRBV6-3,TGTGCCAGCAATCCGGGACAGGAGGCGAACATTCAGTACTTC,CASNPGQEANIQYF
few,TRBJ2-5,NA,TRBV28,TGTGCCAGCAGCAACGCGGGGGCCCAAGAGACCCAGTACTTC,CASSNAGAQETQYF
NA,TRBJ1-5,TRBD1,TRBV27,TGTGCCAGCAGTTTAGCCGGGACAGGCCCTAGCAATCAGCCCCAGCATTTT,CASSLAGTGPSNQPQHF
NA,TRBJ1-2,TRBD1,TRBV29-1,TGCAGCGTTGGTCAGGGGGCGTCCGGCTACACCTTC,CSVGQGASGYTF
NA,TRBJ2-5,NA,TRBV28,TGTGCCAGCAGTTTACGGCAGGGGCGGGTAGAGACCCAGTACTTC,CASSLRQGRVETQYF
NA,TRBJ2-7,TRBD1,TRBV5-1,TGCGCCAGCAGCCATACAGGGGGCAACTACGAGCAGTACTTC,CASSHTGGNYEQYF
NA,TRBJ2-6,NA,TRBV20-1,TGCAGTGCCGGAACAGGATCTGGGGCCAACGTCCTGACTTTC,CSAGTGSGANVLTF
NA,TRBJ2-3,TRBD2,TRBV5-1,TGCGCCAGCGGCTCTGGACTAGCGGTGGCAGATACGCAGTATTTT,CASGSGLAVADTQYF
NA,TRBJ1-4,TRBD1,TRBV29-1,TGCAGCGTTAAACAGGGGGCGAGGCAAAAACTGTTTTTT,CSVKQGARQKLFF
once,TRBJ1-2,TRBD1,TRBV7-9,TGTGCCAGCAGCCAGGGGGGCTACTATGGCTACACCTTC,CASSQGGYYGYTF
NA,TRBJ2-7,TRBD2,TRBV7-9,TGTGCCAGCAGCAAGTTAGCGGGGGAGCCCTGGGATGAGCAGTACTTC,CASSKLAGEPWDEQYF
NA,TRBJ2-5,NA,TRBV20-1,TGCAGTGCTAGGGTGCTAGACGAAGAGACCCAGTACTTC,CSARVLDEETQYF
NA,TRBJ2-3,NA,TRBV29-1,TGCAGCGTTGAGAGGGGTATTAGCACAGATACGCAGTATTTT,CSVERGISTDTQYF
NA,TRBJ2-1,TRBD1,TRBV28,TGTGCCAGCAGTATAGGGACAGGGGTCCGCAATGAGCAGTTCTTC,CASSIGTGVRNEQFF
NA,TRBJ2-3,TRBD2,TRBV24-1,TGTGCCACCAGTGATTGGGGGACTAGCGGGTATACGGGGGATACGCAGTATTTT,CATSDWGTSGYTGDTQYF
NA,TRBJ1-5,TRBD1,TRBV28,TGTGCCAGCAGTCGACCGTTGGACAGGGCTGTAGGTCAGCCCCAGCATTTT,CASSRPLDRAVGQPQHF
once,TRBJ2-1,TRBD2,TRBV27,TGTGCCAGCAGTCCAACATCCGGGACTAGCGGTTACAATGAGCAGTTCTTC,CASSPTSGTSGYNEQFF
NA,TRBJ2-7,TRBD2,TRBV7-2,TGTGCCAGCAGCTTCTGGGGGCGGGGGGAATCCTACGAGCAGTACTTC,CASSFWGRGESYEQYF
NA,TRBJ2-3,NA,TRBV5-6,TGTGCCAGCAGACTGAGCCCGACAGGTAGCACAGATACGCAGTATTTT,CASRLSPTGSTDTQYF
few,TRBJ1-2,TRBD1,TRBV4-3,TGCGCCAGCAGCCAAGATTTAGGGGGCGAATACTATGGCTACACCTTC,CASSQDLGGEYYGYTF
NA,TRBJ2-7,TRBD2,TRBV11-2,TGTGCCAGCAGCTTGGAACTAGCGGGGTTGGCGGAGCAGTACTTC,CASSLELAGLAEQYF
NA,TRBJ2-3,NA,TRBV7-3,TGTGCCAGCAGCTTAACGATTAGTGGGAGCGGGGATACGCAGTATTTT,CASSLTISGSGDTQYF
NA,TRBJ1-1,NA,TRBV29-1,TGCAGCGTTGAAGGGCTGTACACTGAAGCTTTCTTT,CSVEGLYTEAFF
NA,TRBJ2-5,NA,TRBV6-2/TRBV6-3,TGTGCCACTACGGTGACAGTCGTGGAGCAAGAGACCCAGTACTTC,CATTVTVVEQETQYF
NA,TRBJ1-4,NA,TRBV12-3/TRBV12-4,TGTGCCAGCACCGCTGACAGGCGACCTAATGAAAAACTGTTTTTT,CASTADRRPNEKLFF